This T cell receptor beta chain emerged from a study of shared T cell receptors in the human thymus. The data were produced by immunoSEQ multiplex PCR, yet TCRdb's version contains in-frame clones alone and is incomplete. The table lists fewer than 700,000 clones, 70% to 90% of them singletons. V was cut by 0 bases and J by 1 base, with 6 bases left in between. The CDR3 contains 15 residues. The germline gives CDR1 PRHDT, CDR2 FYEKMQ (reference sequence). These data were also filed under a second study, of human thymus T cells.

Sequencing used thymocytes. This sequence joins TRBV13 and TRBJ2-2; D not resolved. This clonotype was obtained from a boy under two years old with a congenital heart defect. Here the CDR3 DNA reads TGTGCCAGCAGCTTAGGCCTCGGGAACACCGGGGAGCTGTTTTTT. Translation: CASSLGLGNTGELFF.